This TCR beta chain is drawn from a study of cytomegalovirus exposure and HLA in healthy donors. The length of the CDR3 is 12 residues. The germline CDR1 and CDR2 sequences are LNHDA and SQIVND (reference sequence). V trimming: 9 bases; J trimming: 8 bases; junction bases outside the gene matches: 9. Primers included in the PCR were 60 Vbeta and 13 Jbeta primers. Libraries were prepared by immunoSEQ multiplex PCR; TCRdb keeps only in-frame clonotypes and omits some of them. The table includes about 160,000 clones, about 78% detected once. The rearrangement links TRBV19 to TRBJ1-2, with 7 nucleotides matching TRBD1. The receptor was derived from a male donor in good health and CMV-seronegative. Sample: PBMCs. The CDR3 nucleotides read TGTGCCAGCCAGGGACAGTCGTTCGGCTACACCTTC. It translates to CASQGQSFGYTF.